The rows below give T cell receptor beta chains drawn from one sample of a study of shared clonotypes between healthy human individuals. Here immunoSEQ multiplex PCR was the method, and the copy in TCRdb shows in-frame clones only, minus some. This sample carries hundreds of thousands of clones, 80% to 95% of them seen once, and the ten largest clones take 24%. The sample comprised naive CD8+ T cells sorted from blood. The source of these receptors is a man younger than 40 in good health. Each CDR3 is given with its conserved first and last residue. D genes are given only for firm matches. Rows give clone size only sometimes, using once, few, many, or a class for an expanded clone.

v_gene	j_gene	d_gene	abundance	CDR3nt	CDR3aa
TRBV28	TRBJ1-1	TRBD1	-	TGTGCCAGCAGTCCAGGGGGTGTGGTAGCTTTCTTT	CASSPGGVVAFF
TRBV28	TRBJ2-6	-	-	TGTGCCAGCAGCCCCCGGGACTCTGGGGCCAACGTCCTGACTTTC	CASSPRDSGANVLTF
TRBV27	TRBJ2-3	TRBD1	-	TGTGCCAGCAGTACCCTGGAAGACAGGGGGTTAACAGATACGCAGTATTTT	CASSTLEDRGLTDTQYF
TRBV19	TRBJ2-1	-	-	TGTGCCAGTAGTGGAGACTCGTTGTTCAATGAGCAGTTCTTC	CASSGDSLFNEQFF
TRBV2	TRBJ2-7	TRBD1	-	TGTGCCAGCAGTGGGACAGGGAATCCCGAGCAGTACTTC	CASSGTGNPEQYF
TRBV7-9	TRBJ2-3	TRBD2	-	TGTGCCAGCAGACAAGGACTAGCGGGGGTAATATATACGCAGTATTTT	CASRQGLAGVIYTQYF
TRBV9	TRBJ2-3	TRBD2	-	TGTGCCAGCAGCGAGGCAGCGGGAACGATACTCACAGATACGCAGTATTTT	CASSEAAGTILTDTQYF
TRBV27	TRBJ1-1	-	-	TGTGCCAGCAGTCCCGGGAACAGGAACACTGAAGCTTTCTTT	CASSPGNRNTEAFF
TRBV13	TRBJ2-3	TRBD1	-	TGTGCCAGCACCAAATACAGGGGTAGCACAGATACGCAGTATTTT	CASTKYRGSTDTQYF
TRBV5-1	TRBJ2-7	TRBD1	-	TGCGCCAGCAGCTTGGAAGGACAGGTGAGGGGCGAGCAGTACTTC	CASSLEGQVRGEQYF
TRBV11-2	TRBJ1-1	-	-	TGTGCCAGCAGCTTAAGGAGCGGGATCACTGAAGCTTTCTTT	CASSLRSGITEAFF
TRBV6-6	TRBJ2-3	-	-	TGTGCCACCACACGGGGAACCACAGATACGCAGTATTTT	CATTRGTTDTQYF
TRBV2	TRBJ2-6	TRBD1	-	TGTGCCAGCAGTTTATTGACAGGGTCTGGGGCCAACGTCCTGACTTTC	CASSLLTGSGANVLTF
TRBV30	TRBJ1-1	TRBD1	-	TGTGCCTGGAGTGTCCCGGGACAGGGATCAATGAACACTGAAGCTTTCTTT	CAWSVPGQGSMNTEAFF
TRBV4-3	TRBJ2-7	TRBD1	-	TGCGCCAGCAGCCAAGATCACGGACAGGGTTACGAGCAGTACTTC	CASSQDHGQGYEQYF
TRBV28	TRBJ1-2	-	-	TGTGCCAGCAGTTTAGGCCCGCTTTCCGGACAGCCTAACTATGGCTACACCTTC	CASSLGPLSGQPNYGYTF
TRBV7-9	TRBJ2-1	-	-	TGTGCCAGCAGCTTGGCGCCTTTATACAATGAGCAGTTCTTC	CASSLAPLYNEQFF
TRBV10-1	TRBJ2-1	TRBD2	-	TGCGCCAGCAGCCGACTAGCGGGAGGAGGTTCCAATGAGCAGTTCTTC	CASSRLAGGGSNEQFF
TRBV9	TRBJ2-7	-	-	TGTGCCAGCGGAGGACAGAACCTCTACGAGCAGTACTTC	CASGGQNLYEQYF
TRBV7-3	TRBJ2-3	TRBD1	-	TGTGCCAGCAGCTCCTTCGGACAGGGGTACACAGATACGCAGTATTTT	CASSSFGQGYTDTQYF
TRBV7-6	TRBJ2-7	TRBD2	-	TGTGCCAGCAGCTTAGTGGCGGGGGGAAGGAACGAGCAGTACTTC	CASSLVAGGRNEQYF
TRBV9	TRBJ2-2	-	-	TGTGCCAGCAGCGCGGGCACCGGGGAGCTGTTTTTT	CASSAGTGELFF
TRBV10-3	TRBJ1-1	-	-	TGTGCCATCAGTGAGCGTCGGAGTGGCGGGAATACTGAAGCTTTCTTT	CAISERRSGGNTEAFF
TRBV6-1	TRBJ2-7	TRBD1	once	TGTGCCAGCAGTGCGGTAGGGGACAGCGGCTACGAGCAGTACTTC	CASSAVGDSGYEQYF
TRBV7-9	TRBJ2-1	-	-	TGTGCCAGCAGCCCACCCGTTAAACCCGTTAACGGTGAGCAGTTCTTC	CASSPPVKPVNGEQFF
TRBV4-3	TRBJ2-1	TRBD2	-	TGCGCCAGCAGCCAAGTTGCGGGAGGGGACTCCTACAATGAGCAGTTCTTC	CASSQVAGGDSYNEQFF
TRBV27	TRBJ1-5	-	-	TGTGCCAGCAGTTCCCTGGATCAGCCCCAGCATTTT	CASSSLDQPQHF
TRBV5-1	TRBJ2-7	-	-	TGCGCCAGCAGCACCGGGGACATTATCTACGAGCAGTACTTC	CASSTGDIIYEQYF
TRBV6-1	TRBJ2-3	TRBD2	-	TGTGCCAGCAGTGGAGGACTAGCGGAATATAGCACAGATACGCAGTATTTT	CASSGGLAEYSTDTQYF
TRBV14	TRBJ2-1	TRBD2	-	TGTGCCAGCAGCCACCTAGGGACTAGCGAGTACAATGAGCAGTTCTTC	CASSHLGTSEYNEQFF
TRBV6-1	TRBJ1-1	-	-	TGTGCCAGCACCGGATGGGGAATGAACACTGAAGCTTTCTTT	CASTGWGMNTEAFF
TRBV19	TRBJ2-2	-	-	TGTGCCAGTAGTATATTGGCGAACACCGGGGAGCTGTTTTTT	CASSILANTGELFF
TRBV6-5	TRBJ1-1	-	-	TGTGCCAGCAGTTACGCCAGAAACACTGAAGCTTTCTTT	CASSYARNTEAFF
TRBV5-1	TRBJ1-1	-	-	TGCGCCAGCAGCTTGGCGGCCCCACAGGAAGCTTTCTTT	CASSLAAPQEAFF
TRBV5-6	TRBJ1-1	TRBD1	-	TGTGCCAGCAGCAAAGGGACAGGGAACACTGAAGCTTTCTTT	CASSKGTGNTEAFF
TRBV7-2	TRBJ1-1	-	-	TGTGCCAGCAGCCCAACCCGATTCGAGAGGGGGGCTTTCTTT	CASSPTRFERGAFF
TRBV19	TRBJ1-4	-	few	TGTGCCAGTAGAAGTAGGCGGGTTGGGGTTAATGAAAAACTGTTTTTT	CASRSRRVGVNEKLFF
TRBV18	TRBJ2-5	-	-	TGTGCCAGCTCACCATATCCGGGGCACGATATTGTGGGGGAGACCCAGTACTTC	CASSPYPGHDIVGETQYF
TRBV9	TRBJ2-2	TRBD2	-	TGTGCCAGCAGCGTCGGGACTAGCGGTTTCACCGGGGAGCTGTTTTTT	CASSVGTSGFTGELFF
TRBV19	TRBJ2-1	-	-	TGTGCCAGTGCAGGGAGCTCCTACAATGAGCAGTTCTTC	CASAGSSYNEQFF
TRBV5-4	TRBJ1-1	-	few	TGTGCCAGCAGCGCTCAGGGCCTACTGAACACTGAAGCTTTCTTT	CASSAQGLLNTEAFF
TRBV7-3	TRBJ2-1	-	-	TGTGCCAGCAGCATCCTCCCAGGCCAGGCTAGGAATGAGCAGTTCTTC	CASSILPGQARNEQFF
TRBV6-5	TRBJ2-1	-	-	TGTGCCAGCAGTTGGGGCAGGGAGCTAAACAATGAGCAGTTCTTC	CASSWGRELNNEQFF
TRBV27	TRBJ2-7	-	-	TGTGCCAGCAGTTCCCTCACTAGCCTGGGGCCTTACGAGCAGTACTTC	CASSSLTSLGPYEQYF
TRBV18	TRBJ2-1	TRBD2	once	TGTGCCAGCTCACCACCGGTGGGTAGCGGGAGGGCCTATGAGCAGTTCTTC	CASSPPVGSGRAYEQFF
TRBV7-8	TRBJ2-1	-	-	TGTGCCAGCAGCCCCGACAGCGATAATGAGCAGTTCTTC	CASSPDSDNEQFF
TRBV5-5	TRBJ2-7	-	-	TGTGCCAGCAGCTTGGAACGGGGGTCCCTATACGAGCAGTACTTC	CASSLERGSLYEQYF
TRBV25-1	TRBJ2-3	TRBD2	-	TGTGCCAGCAGGGGGGGAGGGACAGATACGCAGTATTTT	CASRGGGTDTQYF
TRBV7-9	TRBJ2-7	-	-	TGTGCCAGCAGCCGTCGCGACTCCTACGAGCAGTACTTC	CASSRRDSYEQYF
TRBV4-1	TRBJ2-7	-	-	TGCGCCAGCAGCCCTAATTCAGGGTACTACGAGCAGTACTTC	CASSPNSGYYEQYF
TRBV7-9	TRBJ2-1	TRBD1	-	TGTGCCAGCAGCTTTGCGGGACAGGGGGTCAATGAGCAGTTCTTC	CASSFAGQGVNEQFF
TRBV5-1	TRBJ2-1	TRBD2	-	TGCGCCAGCAGCACCCGACTAGCGGACAATGAGCAGTTCTTC	CASSTRLADNEQFF
TRBV11-2	TRBJ2-6	-	-	TGTGCCAGCAGCCTCCAAGGGAATTGGGACTCTGGGGCCAACGTCCTGACTTTC	CASSLQGNWDSGANVLTF
TRBV7-9	TRBJ2-3	-	-	TGTGCCAGCTCCCTTTTATCGGCTAGCACAGATACGCAGTATTTT	CASSLLSASTDTQYF
TRBV6-6	TRBJ2-7	TRBD2	-	TGTGCCAGCAGTTACATGAGCGGGACCTACGAGCAGTACTTC	CASSYMSGTYEQYF
TRBV27	TRBJ1-1	TRBD1	-	TGTGCCAGCAGTCCGACGACGGACAGGGTTAACACTGAAGCTTTCTTT	CASSPTTDRVNTEAFF
TRBV10-2	TRBJ2-5	-	-	TGCGCCAGCAGTGATCGGGCGGGGATCCAAGAGACCCAGTACTTC	CASSDRAGIQETQYF
TRBV7-9	TRBJ2-7	-	-	TGTGCCAGCAGCTCGCCCGACAGAACCTACGAGCAGTACTTC	CASSSPDRTYEQYF